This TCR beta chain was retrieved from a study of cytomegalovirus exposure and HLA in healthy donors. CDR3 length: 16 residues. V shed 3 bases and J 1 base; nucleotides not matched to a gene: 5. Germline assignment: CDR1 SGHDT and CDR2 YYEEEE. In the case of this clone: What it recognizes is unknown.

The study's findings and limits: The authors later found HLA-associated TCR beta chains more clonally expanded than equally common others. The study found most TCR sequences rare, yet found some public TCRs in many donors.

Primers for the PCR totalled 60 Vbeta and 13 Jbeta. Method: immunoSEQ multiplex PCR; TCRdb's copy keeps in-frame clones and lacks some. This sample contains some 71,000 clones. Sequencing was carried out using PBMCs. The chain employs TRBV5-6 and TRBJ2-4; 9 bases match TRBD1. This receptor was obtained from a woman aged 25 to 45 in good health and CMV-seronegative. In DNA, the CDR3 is TGTGCCAGCAGCTCCCCCGGGACAGGGGCCAAAAACATTCAGTACTTC. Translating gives CASSSPGTGAKNIQYF.